These T cell receptor beta chains were read from a single sample in a study of blood T cell repertoires in COVID-19. The data were produced by immunoSEQ multiplex PCR, yet TCRdb's version contains in-frame clones alone and is incomplete. This table has approximately 92,000 clones, 84% appearing once. Sequenced material: peripheral blood. These TCRs come from a man in his 70s with active or convalescent COVID-19. Each CDR3 is given without its conserved first and last residue.

j_call: TRBJ1-4; v_call: TRBV30; cdr3_aa: AWKQGPTNEKLF
j_call: TRBJ1-1; v_call: TRBV18; cdr3_aa: ASSPSGLAEAF
j_call: TRBJ1-1; v_call: TRBV4-1; cdr3_aa: ASSPTGTQNTEAF
j_call: TRBJ2-7; v_call: TRBV30; cdr3_aa: AWTISSYEQY
j_call: TRBJ2-5; v_call: TRBV14; cdr3_aa: ASSQETTPRETQY
j_call: TRBJ2-2; v_call: TRBV3-1/TRBV3-2; cdr3_aa: ASRTRVTGELF
j_call: TRBJ2-7; v_call: TRBV4-1; cdr3_aa: ASKFRPSGTGDSYEQY
j_call: TRBJ1-2; v_call: TRBV6-4; cdr3_aa: ASMGMGGNYGYT
j_call: TRBJ2-3; v_call: TRBV18; cdr3_aa: ASSSGTSEADTQY
j_call: TRBJ1-1; v_call: TRBV6-5; cdr3_aa: ASKRDSNTEAF
j_call: TRBJ1-4; v_call: TRBV5-1; cdr3_aa: ASSLGMTGTTNEKLF
j_call: TRBJ1-1; v_call: TRBV7-2; cdr3_aa: ASSLVGTGGDTEAF
j_call: TRBJ2-7; v_call: TRBV11-2; cdr3_aa: ASSLMDRVTYEQY
j_call: TRBJ2-7; v_call: TRBV9; cdr3_aa: ASSVVSDSQGEQY
j_call: TRBJ2-7; v_call: TRBV28; cdr3_aa: ASSSAGQAN
j_call: TRBJ1-2; v_call: TRBV3-1/TRBV3-2; cdr3_aa: ASSQGWGGINYGYT
j_call: TRBJ2-3; v_call: TRBV4-2; cdr3_aa: ASSPILAGGRISTDTQY
j_call: TRBJ1-1; v_call: TRBV27; cdr3_aa: ASSLDRGRATEAF
j_call: TRBJ2-5; v_call: TRBV9; cdr3_aa: ASSVGGTGGQETQY
j_call: TRBJ2-2; v_call: TRBV5-1; cdr3_aa: ASSSQGYTGELF
j_call: TRBJ2-7; v_call: TRBV5-1; cdr3_aa: ASSQYRGHYEQY
j_call: TRBJ1-6; v_call: TRBV5-1; cdr3_aa: ASSLGQTSDRVSSYNSPLH
j_call: TRBJ2-3; v_call: TRBV29-1; cdr3_aa: SVSRERPQY
j_call: TRBJ2-5; v_call: TRBV19; cdr3_aa: ASSIGGLETQY
j_call: TRBJ2-7; v_call: TRBV28; cdr3_aa: ASSFFGGREQY
j_call: TRBJ1-3; v_call: TRBV7-8; cdr3_aa: ASNSGLLSGNTIY
j_call: TRBJ1-1; v_call: TRBV6-1; cdr3_aa: ASSEVNAAEAF
j_call: TRBJ2-1; v_call: TRBV27; cdr3_aa: ASSLWASGGSSYNEQF
j_call: TRBJ1-4; v_call: TRBV7-2; cdr3_aa: ASSSQQFINEKLF
j_call: TRBJ1-1; v_call: TRBV2; cdr3_aa: ASRSTALMNTEAF
j_call: TRBJ1-2; v_call: TRBV20-1; cdr3_aa: SARRLAGYT
j_call: TRBJ2-3; v_call: TRBV5-4; cdr3_aa: ASSLQGTDTQY
j_call: TRBJ2-5; v_call: TRBV10-1; cdr3_aa: ASSPGTSDLLETQY
j_call: TRBJ2-5; v_call: TRBV7-3; cdr3_aa: ASSLSLDSETQY
j_call: TRBJ1-1; v_call: TRBV6-5; cdr3_aa: ASSYSPGKPEAF
j_call: TRBJ1-1; v_call: TRBV30; cdr3_aa: AWSGTGYTEAF
j_call: TRBJ1-6; v_call: TRBV6-5; cdr3_aa: ASSYTRQNSPLH
j_call: TRBJ2-7; v_call: TRBV27; cdr3_aa: ASSSPAGSSYEQY
j_call: TRBJ2-7; v_call: TRBV7-8; cdr3_aa: ASSLALAGGLYEQY
j_call: TRBJ2-1; v_call: TRBV18; cdr3_aa: ASSLLAGGYNEQF
j_call: TRBJ1-1; v_call: TRBV6-5; cdr3_aa: ASRSGTANTEAF
j_call: TRBJ1-1; v_call: TRBV19; cdr3_aa: ASSINTGAGSEAF
j_call: TRBJ2-3; v_call: TRBV28; cdr3_aa: ASPPQGDRATDTQY
j_call: TRBJ1-1; v_call: TRBV2; cdr3_aa: ASSVVRGTEAF
j_call: TRBJ2-1; v_call: TRBV29-1; cdr3_aa: SATSGGQRDLRF
j_call: TRBJ1-6; v_call: TRBV10-3; cdr3_aa: AIRLTGGNNSPLH
j_call: TRBJ1-2; v_call: TRBV18; cdr3_aa: ASSPRESGYGYT
j_call: TRBJ2-5; v_call: TRBV29-1; cdr3_aa: SAEGDQETQY
j_call: TRBJ1-5; v_call: TRBV25-1; cdr3_aa: ASRATGGNQPQH
j_call: TRBJ1-1; v_call: TRBV5-4; cdr3_aa: ASSADSQNTEAF
j_call: TRBJ2-5; v_call: TRBV29-1; cdr3_aa: SVNPSGSQETQY
j_call: TRBJ1-6; v_call: TRBV2; cdr3_aa: ASARTGDENSPLH